A selection of T cell receptor beta chains follows, all from one sample in a study of shared clonotypes between healthy human individuals. Sequencing used immunoSEQ multiplex PCR; TCRdb keeps in-frame clones, though not all of them. The table shows around 2,000,000 clones, with about 95% occurring only once. Sequencing was done on a sample of naive CD8+ T cells sorted from blood. The receptors here all came from a man younger than 30 in good health. CDR3s include the opening cysteine and the closing phenylalanine or tryptophan. D genes are given only for firm matches. The size field is filled for only some rows; it gives once, few, many or a size class.

>TRBV21-1|.|16|TRBJ2-7|.
CASNPGPGLATYEQYF
TGTGCCAGCAACCCAGGGCCGGGCCTAGCGACCTACGAGCAGTACTTC
>TRBV7-7|TRBD1|14|TRBJ2-5|.
CASSPRDREETQYF
TGTGCTAGCAGCCCCCGGGACAGGGAAGAGACCCAGTACTTC
>TRBV28|.|14|TRBJ1-2|.
CASSHSGDYYGYTF
TGTGCCAGCAGTCATTCAGGAGACTACTATGGCTACACCTTC
>TRBV6-5|TRBD1|15|TRBJ2-3|.
CASTQTGGGTDTQYF
TGTGCCAGCACTCAGACAGGGGGCGGGACAGATACGCAGTATTTT
>TRBV5-5|.|15|TRBJ2-7|.
CASSLWDNRLNEQYF
TGTGCCAGCAGCTTGTGGGATAATAGACTAAACGAGCAGTACTTC
>TRBV11-2|TRBD1|17|TRBJ1-1|.
CASSARDRGESWTEAFF
TGTGCCAGCAGCGCCCGGGACAGGGGTGAATCTTGGACTGAAGCTTTCTTT
>TRBV6-5|.|13|TRBJ1-2|.
CASSYVASDGYTF
TGTGCCAGCAGTTACGTGGCATCGGATGGCTACACCTTC
>TRBV28|TRBD2|17|TRBJ2-5|.
CASSLSGTSGIQETQYF
TGTGCCAGCAGTTTGTCCGGGACTAGCGGCATTCAAGAGACCCAGTACTTC
>TRBV6-4|.|14|TRBJ2-1|.
CAISGTQAYNEQFF
TGTGCCATATCCGGGACCCAAGCCTACAATGAGCAGTTCTTC
>TRBV2|TRBD1|15|TRBJ1-1|.
CALPQGTGGRTEAFF
TGTGCGCTCCCCCAAGGGACAGGGGGCAGAACTGAAGCTTTCTTT
>TRBV2|.|15|TRBJ1-2|.
CASSDRDTHLYGYTF
TGTGCCAGCAGTGACCGGGACACTCATCTCTATGGCTACACCTTC
>TRBV9|.|13|TRBJ2-7|.
CASSVGVFSEQYF
TGTGCCAGCAGCGTAGGAGTTTTTAGCGAGCAGTACTTC
>TRBV4-2|.|12|TRBJ2-7|few
CASSQDSGAQYF
TGTGCCAGCAGCCAAGATTCAGGGGCACAGTACTTC
>TRBV5-4|TRBD2|14|TRBJ2-7|.
CASSFRGSGDEQYF
TGTGCCAGCAGCTTCCGAGGGAGCGGGGACGAGCAGTACTTC
>TRBV19|.|13|TRBJ2-7|.
CASSPGNSYEQYF
TGTGCCAGTAGCCCGGGAAACTCCTACGAGCAGTACTTC
>TRBV12-5|.|15|TRBJ1-5|.
CASGSAGDSNQPQHF
TGTGCTAGTGGTTCCGCGGGGGATAGCAATCAGCCCCAGCATTTT
>TRBV2|TRBD2|15|TRBJ2-7|.
CASSGASGGSYEQYF
TGTGCCAGCAGTGGGGCTAGCGGGGGATCGTACGAGCAGTACTTC
>TRBV4-1|.|15|TRBJ2-7|.
CASSQEGLGPYEQYF
TGCGCCAGCAGCCAAGAGGGGCTAGGACCCTACGAGCAGTACTTC
>TRBV14|.|13|TRBJ2-7|.
CASSRGHPYEQYF
TGTGCCAGCAGCCGTGGACACCCCTACGAGCAGTACTTC
>TRBV4-3|TRBD2|14|TRBJ2-5|.
CASSPGTSGETQYF
TGCGCCAGCAGCCCCGGGACTAGCGGAGAGACCCAGTACTTC
>TRBV11-3|.|14|TRBJ1-1|.
CASSLAAGNTEAFF
TGTGCCAGCAGCTTAGCCGCCGGGAACACTGAAGCTTTCTTT
>TRBV9|.|14|TRBJ1-2|.
CASSVGVANYGYTF
TGTGCCAGCAGCGTAGGAGTAGCTAACTATGGCTACACCTTC
>TRBV4-1|.|17|TRBJ1-1|.
CASSQDPGQGLNTEAFF
TGCGCCAGCAGCCAAGATCCAGGGCAGGGGTTGAACACTGAAGCTTTCTTT
>TRBV10-3|TRBD1|13|TRBJ1-2|.
CAIPPGQGDGYTF
TGTGCCATACCACCGGGACAGGGGGATGGCTACACCTTC
>TRBV19|TRBD1|14|TRBJ2-1|.
CASSDRGFWNEQFF
TGTGCCAGTAGTGACAGGGGGTTTTGGAATGAGCAGTTCTTC
>TRBV29-1|TRBD1|13|TRBJ2-3|.
CSVWTGGTDTQYF
TGCAGCGTATGGACAGGGGGCACAGATACGCAGTATTTT
>TRBV10-3|.|13|TRBJ2-5|.
CAISEGAQETQYF
TGTGCCATCAGTGAGGGGGCCCAAGAGACCCAGTACTTC
>TRBV30|TRBD1|12|TRBJ2-7|few
CAWSGDSYEQYF
TGTGCCTGGAGTGGGGACAGCTACGAGCAGTACTTC
>TRBV4-1|TRBD1|13|TRBJ1-2|.
CASSRPQGDGYTF
TGCGCCAGCAGCCGCCCACAGGGGGATGGCTACACCTTC
>TRBV7-9|TRBD2|16|TRBJ2-5|.
CASSLMPSGDQETQYF
TGTGCCAGCAGCTTAATGCCTAGCGGGGACCAAGAGACCCAGTACTTC
>TRBV28|.|13|TRBJ2-3|once
CASSGGRTDTQYF
TGTGCCAGCAGCGGAGGGCGGACAGATACGCAGTATTTT
>TRBV25-1|.|13|TRBJ1-5|.
CASSELGDQPQHF
TGTGCCAGCAGTGAATTGGGCGATCAGCCCCAGCATTTT
>TRBV5-8|.|13|TRBJ2-7|.
CASSLWESYEQYF
TGTGCCAGCAGCTTGTGGGAGAGCTACGAGCAGTACTTC
>TRBV7-6|TRBD2|16|TRBJ2-3|.
CASSLASGGARDTQYF
TGTGCCAGCAGCTTAGCTAGCGGGGGGGCCAGAGATACGCAGTATTTT
>TRBV5-1|TRBD2|15|TRBJ2-1|.
CASSDPASGYNEQFF
TGCGCCAGCAGTGACCCCGCTAGCGGTTACAATGAGCAGTTCTTC
>TRBV9|TRBD2|16|TRBJ2-1|.
CASSVDPLAGGNEQFF
TGTGCCAGCAGCGTAGACCCCCTAGCGGGGGGCAATGAGCAGTTCTTC
>TRBV13|.|13|TRBJ2-7|.
CASSGEDSYEQYF
TGTGCCAGCTCAGGGGAGGACTCCTACGAGCAGTACTTC
>TRBV5-1|.|14|TRBJ2-3|.
CASRWSVGTDTQYF
TGCGCCAGCAGGTGGAGCGTCGGCACAGATACGCAGTATTTT
>TRBV27|TRBD2|13|TRBJ2-1|.
CASRAGGSVEQFF
TGTGCCAGCAGGGCGGGAGGATCGGTTGAGCAGTTCTTC
>TRBV5-6|.|16|TRBJ2-2|.
CASSLVGGANTGELFF
TGTGCCAGCAGCTTGGTTGGAGGGGCTAACACCGGGGAGCTGTTTTTT
>TRBV27|.|14|TRBJ2-7|.
CASSLMGSSYEQYF
TGTGCCAGCAGTTTAATGGGGAGCTCCTACGAGCAGTACTTC
>TRBV27|TRBD1|13|TRBJ1-1|once
CASSPDRGLGAFF
TGTGCCAGCAGTCCCGACAGGGGGCTAGGAGCTTTCTTT
>TRBV6-6|.|12|TRBJ1-1|.
CASSYAGPEAFF
TGTGCCAGCAGTTACGCGGGCCCTGAAGCTTTCTTT
>TRBV6-1|.|15|TRBJ2-3|.
CASSEGNLRPDTQYF
TGTGCCAGCAGTGAGGGCAACCTAAGACCAGATACGCAGTATTTT
>TRBV10-2|.|13|TRBJ1-4|.
CASRQGGDEKLFF
TGCGCCAGCAGACAGGGCGGCGATGAAAAACTGTTTTTT
>TRBV28|TRBD1|15|TRBJ1-1|.
CASSLRTGVNTEAFF
TGTGCCAGCAGTCTCAGGACAGGAGTCAATACTGAAGCTTTCTTT
>TRBV5-4|TRBD2|14|TRBJ2-3|.
CASSFRGEADTQYF
TGTGCCAGCAGCTTCCGGGGGGAGGCAGATACGCAGTATTTT
>TRBV9|.|16|TRBJ2-4|.
CASSVDGGTAKNIQYF
TGTGCCAGCAGCGTAGATGGAGGGACGGCCAAAAACATTCAGTACTTC
>TRBV7-9|.|12|TRBJ2-7|.
CASTSGAYEQYF
TGTGCCAGCACCAGCGGAGCATACGAGCAGTACTTC
>TRBV5-6|.|13|TRBJ2-3|.
CASSAAGTDTQYF
TGTGCCAGCAGCGCTGCAGGGACAGATACGCAGTATTTT
>TRBV30|TRBD1|15|TRBJ1-2|.
CAWIVGTGGPYGYTF
TGTGCCTGGATTGTAGGTACAGGGGGCCCATATGGCTACACCTTC
>TRBV7-9|.|12|TRBJ1-2|.
CASSLIRDGGTF
TGTGCCAGCAGCCTCATCCGGGACGGGGGCACCTTC
>TRBV5-4|.|12|TRBJ2-7|.
CASSSPTYEQYF
TGTGCCAGCAGTTCTCCTACTTACGAGCAGTACTTC
>TRBV10-2|TRBD1|14|TRBJ1-6|.
CASSETGDHSPLHF
TGCGCCAGCAGTGAGACAGGGGATCATTCACCCCTCCACTTT
>TRBV27|TRBD1|19|TRBJ1-5|.
CASSPIGQGAHPSNQPQHF
TGTGCCAGCAGCCCTATTGGACAGGGGGCCCATCCTAGCAATCAGCCCCAGCATTTT
>TRBV2|.|13|TRBJ2-1|.
CASDSGTPNEQFF
TGTGCCAGCGATTCCGGGACTCCCAATGAGCAGTTCTTC
>TRBV4-1|TRBD1|15|TRBJ2-7|.
CASSQVGQGRDEQYF
TGCGCCAGCAGCCAAGTGGGACAGGGCCGGGACGAGCAGTACTTC
>TRBV4-1|TRBD2|15|TRBJ2-7|.
CASRDRLAGPYEQYF
TGCGCCAGCAGAGACAGACTAGCGGGCCCCTACGAGCAGTACTTC
>TRBV5-1|.|13|TRBJ2-7|.
CASSHDGTYEQYF
TGCGCCAGCAGCCACGACGGAACCTACGAGCAGTACTTC